This TCR beta chain was obtained from a study of cytomegalovirus exposure and HLA in healthy donors. Study observations and caveats: Using the classifier, cytomegalovirus status was reportedly diagnosed with high specificity and sensitivity. Overall, about 160 TCR beta chains were annotated as cytomegalovirus-associated.

Generated by immunoSEQ multiplex PCR, the TCRdb table keeps only in-frame clones and is missing some. The sample has 150,000 to 200,000 clones, 65% to 85% seen once. V lost 7 bases and J lost 7; bases outside the gene matches: 10. CDR3 length: 15 amino acids. Germline values: CDR1 SGHVS, CDR2 FNYEAQ. A note on this clone: Its target is not known.

These donors were members of the roughly 110-subject validation cohort, a group separate from the roughly 670-subject first cohort. The chain has TRBV7-6 and TRBJ2-1; 10 bases are a match to TRBD2. Source material: PBMCs. This clonotype was obtained from a woman between 18 and 29 years old in good health and CMV-seropositive. In nucleotides, the CDR3 is TGTGCCAGCACCATAAACCTAGCGGGGGTTAATGAGCAGTTCTTC. Translated, it gives CASTINLAGVNEQFF.